Following are 9 T cell receptor beta chains from one sample sequenced in a study of blood T cell repertoires in COVID-19. The method was immunoSEQ multiplex PCR; TCRdb's version includes in-frame clones alone and lacks a portion of them. The repertoire holds 350,000 to 400,000 clones, with 70% to 90% as singletons. The source material was peripheral blood. The source is a woman in her sixties or seventies with COVID-19, enrolled during active disease.

This rearrangement joins TRBV27 to TRBJ1-2; D ambiguous. CDR1 is MNHEY, CDR2 SMNVEV, per germline (reference sequence). Trimming took 2 bases from V and 4 from J, leaving 8 bases between them. The CDR3 spans 13 residues. DNA of the CDR3: TGTGCCAGCAGTTTAAAACCCAGCTATGGCTACACCTTC. Protein sequence: CASSLKPSYGYTF.

Written as DNA, the CDR3 is TGTGCCAGCAGCCAAGAGGCATTTAATTCACCCCTCCACTTT. This gives the protein CASSQEAFNSPLHF. The chain employs TRBV3-1 (or the pseudogene TRBV3-2) and TRBJ1-6; no clear D gene. The CDR3 is 14 amino acids. Germline CDR1 and CDR2: LGHDT and YNNKEL (reference sequence). The V and J ends lost 0 bases and 6 bases respectively, with 6 bases between them.

The chain carries TRBV6-1 and TRBJ1-1; TRBD1 matches 10 bases. The germline CDR1 and CDR2 sequences are MNHNS and SASEGT. The CDR3 length is 14 residues. V dropped 3 bases and J dropped 5; count of bases not matched to a gene: 3. CDR3 loop: CASSDGQGGTEAFF. The CDR3 region has the DNA TGTGCCAGCAGTGACGGACAGGGGGGGACTGAAGCTTTCTTT.

The rearrangement joins TRBV19 to TRBJ1-2, with 8 positions matching TRBD1. Looked up from germline, CDR1 is LNHDA and CDR2 is SQIVND (reference sequence). V was clipped by 3 bases and J by 4 bases; unmatched bases: 10. This CDR3 is 16 amino acids long. The CDR3 nucleotides are TGTGCCAGTAGTATCTTAAACAGGCAGGGGGCCTATGGCTACACCTTC. Translation gives CASSILNRQGAYGYTF.

This clone occurred a few times. The chain combines TRBV5-1 with TRBJ1-2; weak D call: TRBD1 (6 bases). Germline assignment: CDR1 SGHRS and CDR2 YFSETQ. The V and J ends lost 0 bases and 4 bases respectively, with 7 bases between them. The CDR3 is made up of 13 amino acids. DNA for the CDR3: TGCGCCAGCAGCTTGGAGGACAGCTATGGCTACACCTTC. It encodes CASSLEDSYGYTF.

The gene calls are TRBV7-9 and TRBJ1-2; unclear D gene. Trimming stripped 1 base from V and 4 bases from J, with 10 bases between. CDR3 length: 14 residues. Germline CDR1 is SEHNR and CDR2 is FQNEAQ (reference sequence). CDR3 in DNA: TGTGCCAGCAGCTTAGAGGCACAGAGCTATGGCTACACCTTC. Translation: CASSLEAQSYGYTF.

This chain links TRBV10-3 with TRBJ1-6, with TRBD1 identical over 8 bases. After removal of 10 bases from V and 10 bases from J, the junction contained 9 bases not matched to a gene. CDR1 is ENHRY and CDR2 is SYGVKD in the germline V gene. CDR3 size: 13 residues. This CDR3 reads CATATGASSPLHF. CDR3 DNA: TGTGCCACAGCGACAGGGGCTTCGTCACCCCTCCACTTT.

This clone was detected once. The chain couples TRBV6-2 or TRBV6-3 to TRBJ2-7; no clear D gene. The V gene lost 5 bases and the J gene lost 3 bases, with 5 bases spanning the gap. The CDR3 has 11 amino acids. The germline CDR1 and CDR2 sequences are MNHEY and SVGEGT. DNA of the CDR3: TGTGCCAGCAGTGTACACTACGAGCAGTACTTC. Its protein product is CASSVHYEQYF.

The V gene is TRBV9, the J gene TRBJ2-2, with D tentatively TRBD2 (7 bases). V shed 6 bases and J shed 6 bases, with 12 bases lying between them. The CDR3 runs 13 residues. In germline, CDR1 is SGDLS, CDR2 YYNGEE. For the CDR3, the DNA is TGTGCCAGCACGTGGGGGGGCTCCGGGGAGCTGTTTTTT. This codes for CASTWGGSGELFF.